The 27 T cell receptor beta chains below come from one sample, sequenced in a study of shared clonotypes between healthy human individuals. TCRdb's table, derived via immunoSEQ multiplex PCR, lists solely in-frame clones and lacks some. Of about 2 million clones listed, 90% to 95% were seen once; the top ten hold around 0.13%. Sequencing input: naive CD4+ T cells sorted from blood. The subset is: CD45RA+ positively selected. These receptor sequences come from a man aged 18 to 35 in good health.

V is TRBV19 and J is TRBJ1-5; tentatively, D is TRBD1 (5 bases). Germline CDR1 is LNHDA and CDR2 is SQIVND (reference sequence). V dropped 1 base and J dropped 6 bases, with 7 bases sitting between them. The CDR3 has 13 residues. The CDR3 sequence is CASSIGRGQPQHF. For the CDR3, the DNA is TGTGCCAGTAGTATAGGGAGGGGTCAGCCCCAGCATTTT. The entire variable domain, with the rest obtained from reference TRBV19 and TRBJ1-5, is as follows: DGGITQSPKYLFRKEGQNVTLSCEQNLNHDAMYWYRQDPGQGLRLIYYSQIVNDFQKGDIAEGYSVSREKKESFPLTVTSAQKNPTAFYLCASSIGRGQPQHFGDGTRLSIL.

The rearrangement links TRBV4-1 to TRBJ1-1, with D hard to call. Between the trimmed V and J ends, which lost 4 bases and 4 bases, there was a span of 13 bases. Per germline, CDR1 MGHRA and CDR2 YSYEKL. The CDR3 is made up of 14 amino acids. CDR3 region: CASSRRTFPTEAFF. The CDR3 DNA is TGCGCCAGCAGCCGCCGGACTTTCCCCACTGAAGCTTTCTTT.

This sequence joins TRBV18 and TRBJ1-1; 7 bases fit TRBD1. The germline V gene encodes CDR1 KGHSH and CDR2 LQKENI. There are 12 residues in the CDR3. V gave up 2 bases and J gave up 8 bases; unmatched junction bases: 2. CDR3 in amino acids: CASSPSTGEAFF. In nucleotides, the CDR3 is TGTGCCAGCTCACCATCGACAGGGGAAGCTTTCTTT.

The V call is TRBV7-4, the J call TRBJ2-5; no clear D gene. Looked up from germline, CDR1 is SGHVT and CDR2 is SQSDAQ. The CDR3 loop spans 12 amino acids. Deletions cut 1 base from V and 4 bases from J, with 4 bases between. This CDR3 reads CASSLVSETQYF. CDR3 nucleotides: TGTGCCAGCAGCTTAGTCTCAGAGACCCAGTACTTC.

The rearrangement links TRBV6-6 to TRBJ1-6; D is uncertain. The V and J ends lost 6 bases and 7 bases respectively, with 13 bases between them. The CDR3 runs 14 residues. Looked up from germline, CDR1 is MNHNY and CDR2 is SVGAGI (reference sequence). The CDR3 nucleotides read TGTGCCAGCAGCCCTCGGGGTAACAATTCACCCCTCCACTTT. Amino acid sequence: CASSPRGNNSPLHF.

In nucleotides, the CDR3 is TGCGCCAACCACATGACATGCCCGCACGGGGAGCTGTTTTTT. Encoded protein: CANHMTCPHGELFF. The genes are TRBV10-1 and TRBJ2-2, with D unclear. The CDR3 contains 14 residues. Germline CDR1 WNHNN, CDR2 SYGVQD (reference sequence). V was clipped by 10 bases and J by 7 bases, with 19 bases between them.

This clone was recorded only once. The V call is TRBV7-2, the J call TRBJ2-3; 7 nucleotides agree with TRBD2. Germline loops: CDR1 SGHTA, CDR2 FQGNSA. The CDR3 has 17 residues. The V segment lost 4 bases and the J segment 4 bases; nucleotides outside the gene matches: 14. The CDR3: CASSSHQREGRADTQYF. For the CDR3, the DNA is TGTGCCAGCAGCTCGCACCAGAGGGAGGGCCGCGCAGATACGCAGTATTTT. Combining the CDR3 with reference TRBV7-2 and TRBJ2-3 gives the whole variable domain GAGVSQSPSNKVTEKGKDVELRCDPISGHTALYWYRQSLGQGLEFLIYFQGNSAPDKSGLPSDRFSAERTGGSVSTLTIQRTQQEDSAVYLCASSSHQREGRADTQYFGPGTRLTVL.

The sample holds one count of this clone. V gene TRBV7-2 combines with J gene TRBJ1-5; perhaps TRBD1 as D (6 bases). The length of the CDR3 is 15 residues. Germline values: CDR1 SGHTA, CDR2 FQGNSA. Trimming took 1 base from V and 7 from J, leaving 14 bases between them. The CDR3 loop is CASSLEWGGRQPQHF. DNA for the CDR3: TGTGCCAGCAGCTTAGAGTGGGGGGGCAGGCAGCCCCAGCATTTT.

V is TRBV5-1 and J is TRBJ2-7; 14 nucleotides match TRBD2. This CDR3 contains 16 residues. CDR1 SGHRS and CDR2 YFSETQ come from the germline V gene. J gave up 6 bases and V 0 bases, and 5 bases lay outside the gene matches. CDR3 amino acids: CASSLAGTSGSGEQYF. The CDR3 coding sequence is TGCGCCAGCAGCTTGGCCGGGACTAGCGGGAGCGGCGAGCAGTACTTC. Based on the CDR3 plus reference TRBV5-1 and TRBJ2-7, the full variable domain is KAGVTQTPRYLIKTRGQQVTLSCSPISGHRSVSWYQQTPGQGLQFLFEYFSETQRNKGNFPGRFSGRQFSNSRSEMNVSTLELGDSALYLCASSLAGTSGSGEQYFGPGTRLTVT.

V is TRBV9 and J is TRBJ2-1, with D possibly called TRBD1 or TRBD2 (8 bases each). This CDR3 contains 16 residues. V was cut by 5 bases and J by 3 bases, with 18 bases left in between. Per the germline V gene, CDR1 is SGDLS and CDR2 is YYNGEE. DNA for the CDR3: TGTGCCAGCAGTTCGGGGGGGACAGGAGTCTACAATGAGCAGTTCTTC. The encoded protein is CASSSGGTGVYNEQFF.

On this clone itself: The same CDR3 also results from other DNA sequences found in this sample. The genes are TRBV5-1 and TRBJ2-7; 7 nucleotides match TRBD1. Germline trimming cut 0 bases from V and 3 bases from J; bases unmatched to any gene: 6. Germline CDR1 SGHRS, CDR2 YFSETQ. CDR3 size: 15 residues. The DNA for the CDR3 is TGCGCCAGCAGCTTGGCCGCGACAGGGCTCTACGAGCAGTACTTC. Translating gives CASSLAATGLYEQYF.

V gene TRBV5-1 combines with J gene TRBJ1-6; D remains ambiguous. The germline V and J ends were trimmed by 0 bases and 0 bases, with 10 bases remaining between them. The germline V gene has CDR1 SGHRS and CDR2 YFSETQ. The length of the CDR3 is 17 residues. The CDR3 DNA reads TGCGCCAGCAGCTTGGCCATTGGTAGCTCCTATAATTCACCCCTCCACTTT. This codes for CASSLAIGSSYNSPLHF.

The chain joins TRBV6-1 to TRBJ1-4; perhaps TRBD1 as D (6 bases). The V gene lost 1 base and the J gene lost 9 bases, with 15 bases spanning the gap. Germline loops: CDR1 MNHNS, CDR2 SASEGT. This CDR3 spans 15 amino acids. The CDR3 region is CASSEVGQGLKKLFF. In nucleotides, the CDR3 is TGTGCCAGCAGTGAAGTAGGGCAGGGGCTTAAAAAACTGTTTTTT.

This chain connects TRBV10-3 to TRBJ2-7; D unresolved. The length of the CDR3 is 12 residues. V was pared by 10 bases and J by 5 bases, with 15 bases between. CDR1 ENHRY and CDR2 SYGVKD come from the germline V gene. CDR3 protein: CASTAAEHEQYF. In DNA, the CDR3 is TGTGCCAGCACGGCCGCGGAACACGAGCAGTACTTC.

CDR3 residues: CASAEQGSSYEQYF. Here the CDR3 DNA reads TGTGCCAGCGCGGAACAGGGGAGCTCCTACGAGCAGTACTTC. The V gene is TRBV2, the J gene TRBJ2-7; TRBD1 matches at 7 bases. The germline gives CDR1 SNHLY, CDR2 FYNNEI. The CDR3 runs to 14 residues. V lost 8 bases to trimming and J lost 0 bases; unmatched junction nucleotides: 7. Looking up the rest from reference TRBV2 and TRBJ2-7 gives the full variable domain: EPEVTQTPSHQVTQMGQEVILRCVPISNHLYFYWYRQILGQKVEFLVSFYNNEISEKSEIFDDQFSVERPDGSNFTLKIRSTKLEDSAMYFCASAEQGSSYEQYFGPGTRLTVT.

V is TRBV6-5 and J is TRBJ1-4, with 8 bases lining up with TRBD1. The CDR3 is 15 amino acids. With V trimmed by 0 bases and J by 7 bases, 4 bases remained unmatched. In germline, CDR1 is MNHEY, CDR2 SVGAGI. The CDR3 protein is CASSYSQGAGEKLFF. For the CDR3, the DNA is TGTGCCAGCAGTTACTCTCAGGGGGCCGGTGAAAAACTGTTTTTT.

V is TRBV30 and J is TRBJ1-5, with a possible D match to TRBD1 (5 bases). From germline, CDR1 is GTSNPN and CDR2 SVGIG (reference sequence). The V gene lost 1 base and the J gene lost 2 bases, with 15 bases spanning the gap. The CDR3 is 16 residues long. CDR3 in DNA: TGTGCCTGGAGTGCCCCGGGGCCTGGGGGCAATCAGCCCCAGCATTTT. Translated, it gives CAWSAPGPGGNQPQHF. The full variable domain, with the rest looked up from reference TRBV30 and TRBJ1-5, is SQTIHQWPATLVQPVGSPLSLECTVEGTSNPNLYWYRQAAGRGLQLLFYSVGIGQISSEVPQNLSASRPQDRQFILSSKKLLLSDSGFYLCAWSAPGPGGNQPQHFGDGTRLSIL.

V is TRBV29-1 and J is TRBJ2-3; D possibly matches TRBD1 or TRBD2 (6 bases each). V was cut by 6 bases and J by 2 bases, with 12 bases left in between. Looked up from germline, CDR1 is SQVTM and CDR2 is ANQGSEA. This CDR3 spans 13 amino acids. The CDR3 is CSVPPGATDTQYF. As DNA, the CDR3 is TGCAGCGTGCCCCCGGGGGCCACAGATACGCAGTATTTT.

The chain couples TRBV2 to TRBJ2-1; D is unclear. Between the trimmed V and J ends, which lost 5 bases and 7 bases, there was a span of 9 bases. The CDR3 is 12 residues long. Germline CDR1 reads SNHLY; CDR2 reads FYNNEI. DNA for the CDR3: TGTGCCAGCAGTCCTTCTAGAAATGAGCAGTTCTTC. It encodes CASSPSRNEQFF.

The chain employs TRBV27 and TRBJ2-1; perhaps TRBD2 as D (6 bases). This CDR3 is built from 14 residues. V shed 5 bases and J shed 6 bases, with 14 bases lying between them. Germline loops: CDR1 MNHEY, CDR2 SMNVEV (reference sequence). CDR3 sequence: CASSPRDWANEQFF. In DNA form, the CDR3 reads TGTGCCAGCAGTCCCCGGGACTGGGCCAATGAGCAGTTCTTC.

This clone was picked up one time. Other DNA variants within this sample encode the same CDR3. This chain uses TRBV5-1 with TRBJ2-1; the D is unclear. This CDR3 is built from 12 residues. The germline gives CDR1 SGHRS, CDR2 YFSETQ. V lost 0 bases and J lost 10, with 8 bases in between. This CDR3 is CASSLVAGEQFF. CDR3 DNA sequence: TGCGCCAGCAGCTTGGTAGCCGGAGAGCAGTTCTTC. The variable domain in full, with the rest retrieved from reference TRBV5-1 and TRBJ2-1, is KAGVTQTPRYLIKTRGQQVTLSCSPISGHRSVSWYQQTPGQGLQFLFEYFSETQRNKGNFPGRFSGRQFSNSRSEMNVSTLELGDSALYLCASSLVAGEQFFGPGTRLTVL.

The CDR3 DNA sequence: TGTGCCAGCAGCCAAGATTGGACTAGCGGGGGGGACAATGAGCAGTTCTTC. Amino acids: CASSQDWTSGGDNEQFF. The chain joins TRBV4-2 to TRBJ2-1; 15 bases are shared with TRBD2. The trim removed 0 bases at V and 5 bases at J, leaving 2 bases unmatched. The germline V gene has CDR1 LGHNA and CDR2 YNFKEQ. CDR3 length: 17 residues.

The chain has TRBV5-1 and TRBJ2-7; D perhaps matches TRBD2 (6 bases). CDR3 size: 14 residues. In germline, CDR1 is SGHRS, CDR2 YFSETQ. V was cut by 0 bases and J by 2 bases, with 9 bases left in between. CDR3 sequence: CASSLGGAPYEQYF. DNA for the CDR3: TGCGCCAGCAGCTTGGGCGGGGCTCCCTACGAGCAGTACTTC.

V gene TRBV7-9 combines with J gene TRBJ1-5; D remains unclear. V lost 4 bases and J 0 bases, leaving 10 bases between the germline ends. From germline, CDR1 is SEHNR and CDR2 FQNEAQ (reference sequence). This CDR3 is 15 amino acids long. The CDR3 region is CASSSSRNSNQPQHF. The CDR3 DNA reads TGTGCCAGCAGCTCTTCCCGGAATAGCAATCAGCCCCAGCATTTT.

This clone was detected a few times. The rearrangement uses TRBV11-1 and TRBJ2-7; D might be TRBD1 or TRBD2, each matching 6 bases. Germline CDR1 and CDR2: SGHAT and FQDESV (reference sequence). Trimming cost V 8 bases and J 2 bases, with 13 bases left between them. This CDR3 has 13 amino acids. CDR3: CASGLQGTYEQYF. Here the CDR3 DNA reads TGTGCCAGCGGACTACAGGGAACCTACGAGCAGTACTTC. The full variable domain, with the rest looked up from reference TRBV11-1 and TRBJ2-7, is EAEVAQSPRYKITEKSQAVAFWCDPISGHATLYWYRQILGQGPELLVQFQDESVVDDSQLPKDRFSAERLKGVDSTLKIQPAELGDSAMYLCASGLQGTYEQYFGPGTRLTVT.

The chain combines TRBV28 with TRBJ2-5; D may be TRBD1 (6 bases). V dropped 3 bases and J dropped 5 bases, with 16 bases sitting between them. This CDR3 comprises 15 residues. CDR1 and CDR2 from the germline V gene are MDHEN and SYDVKM. This CDR3 reads CASSFSLGAVETQYF. Here the CDR3 DNA reads TGTGCCAGCAGTTTTAGTTTGGGGGCGGTTGAGACCCAGTACTTC.

The chain couples TRBV6-5 to TRBJ2-7; 8 bases are a match to TRBD1. The CDR3 has 15 residues. Germline trimming cut 5 bases from V and 7 bases from J; bases unmatched to any gene: 13. Germline V gene lookup returns CDR1 MNHEY and CDR2 SVGAGI. CDR3 amino acids: CASSRTGTISGEQYF. The CDR3 nucleotides are TGTGCCAGCAGTCGGACAGGGACAATAAGCGGTGAGCAGTACTTC.